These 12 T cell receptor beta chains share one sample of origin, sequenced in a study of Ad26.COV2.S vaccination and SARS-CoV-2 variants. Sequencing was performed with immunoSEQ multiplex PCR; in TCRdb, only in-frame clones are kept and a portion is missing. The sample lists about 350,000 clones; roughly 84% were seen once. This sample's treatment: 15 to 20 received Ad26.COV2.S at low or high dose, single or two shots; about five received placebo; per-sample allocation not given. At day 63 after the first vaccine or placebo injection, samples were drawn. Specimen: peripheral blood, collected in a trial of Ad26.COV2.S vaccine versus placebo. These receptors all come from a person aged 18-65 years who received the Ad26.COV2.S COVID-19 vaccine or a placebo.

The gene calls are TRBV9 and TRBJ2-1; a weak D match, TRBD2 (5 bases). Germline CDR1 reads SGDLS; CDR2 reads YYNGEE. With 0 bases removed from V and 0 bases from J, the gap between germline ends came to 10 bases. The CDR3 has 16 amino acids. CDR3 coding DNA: TGTGCCAGCAGCGTAGATCGGGGAACCTCCTACAATGAGCAGTTCTTC. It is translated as CASSVDRGTSYNEQFF.

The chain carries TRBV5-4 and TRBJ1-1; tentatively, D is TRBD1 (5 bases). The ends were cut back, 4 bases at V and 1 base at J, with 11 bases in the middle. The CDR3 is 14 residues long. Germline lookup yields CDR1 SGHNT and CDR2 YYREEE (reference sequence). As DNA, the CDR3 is TGTGCCAGCAGCATTCGTCAGGGGAACACTGAAGCTTTCTTT. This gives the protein CASSIRQGNTEAFF.

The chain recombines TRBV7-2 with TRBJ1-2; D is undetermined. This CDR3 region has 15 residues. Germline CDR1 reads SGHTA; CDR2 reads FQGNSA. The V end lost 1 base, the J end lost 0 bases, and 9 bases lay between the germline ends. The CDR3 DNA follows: TGTGCCAGCAGCTTAGTCCAGACCGCTAACTATGGCTACACCTTC. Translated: CASSLVQTANYGYTF.

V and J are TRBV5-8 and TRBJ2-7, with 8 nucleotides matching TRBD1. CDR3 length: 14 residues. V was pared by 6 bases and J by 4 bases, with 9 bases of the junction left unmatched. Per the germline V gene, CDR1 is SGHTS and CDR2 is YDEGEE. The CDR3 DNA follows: TGTGCCAGCACCTCCGGGACAGGATATTACGAGCAGTACTTC. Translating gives CASTSGTGYYEQYF.

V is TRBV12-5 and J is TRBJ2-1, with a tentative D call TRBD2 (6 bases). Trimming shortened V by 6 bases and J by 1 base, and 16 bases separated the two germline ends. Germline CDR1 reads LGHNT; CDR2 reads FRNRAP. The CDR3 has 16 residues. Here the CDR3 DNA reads TGTGCTAGTGGGAGGGACGGGGGACCATCCTACAATGAGCAGTTCTTC. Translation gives CASGRDGGPSYNEQFF.

The CDR3 loop reads CASNGLAGVTDTQYF. CDR3 bases: TGTGCCAGCAATGGACTAGCGGGGGTGACAGATACGCAGTATTTT. The V call is TRBV25-1, the J call TRBJ2-3, with 13 bases matching TRBD2. The V segment lost 7 bases and the J segment 3 bases; nucleotides outside the gene matches: 4. The CDR3 loop spans 15 amino acids. Per germline, CDR1 MGHDK and CDR2 SYGVNS.

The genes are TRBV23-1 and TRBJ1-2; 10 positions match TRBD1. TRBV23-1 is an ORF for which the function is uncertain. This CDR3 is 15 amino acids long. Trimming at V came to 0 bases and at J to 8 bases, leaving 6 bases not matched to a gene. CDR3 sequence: CASSQSGTGVKGYTF. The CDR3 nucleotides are TGCGCCAGCAGTCAATCCGGGACAGGGGTAAAAGGCTACACCTTC.

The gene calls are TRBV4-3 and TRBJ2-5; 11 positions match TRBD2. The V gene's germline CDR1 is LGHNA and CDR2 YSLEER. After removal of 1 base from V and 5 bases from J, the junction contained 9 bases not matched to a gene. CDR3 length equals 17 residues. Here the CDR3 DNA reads TGCGCCAGCAGCCAAGTTAGCGGGGGGGCCTTAATGGAGACCCAGTACTTC. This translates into CASSQVSGGALMETQYF.

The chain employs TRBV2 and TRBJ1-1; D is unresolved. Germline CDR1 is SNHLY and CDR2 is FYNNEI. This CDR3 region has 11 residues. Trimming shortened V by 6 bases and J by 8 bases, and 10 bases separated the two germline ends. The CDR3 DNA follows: TGTGCCAGCAGCTCCAACATCGAAGCTTTCTTT. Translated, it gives CASSSNIEAFF.

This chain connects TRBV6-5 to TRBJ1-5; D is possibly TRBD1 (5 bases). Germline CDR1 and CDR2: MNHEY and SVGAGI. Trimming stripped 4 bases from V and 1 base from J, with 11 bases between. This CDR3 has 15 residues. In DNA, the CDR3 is TGTGCCAGCAGTTTCACAGGAGGCAGCAATCAGCCCCAGCATTTT. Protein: CASSFTGGSNQPQHF.

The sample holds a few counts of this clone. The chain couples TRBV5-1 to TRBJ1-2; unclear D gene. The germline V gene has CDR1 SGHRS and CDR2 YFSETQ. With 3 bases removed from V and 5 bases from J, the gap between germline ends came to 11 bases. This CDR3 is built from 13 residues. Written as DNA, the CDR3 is TGCGCCAGCAGCTCCGACACGGGATATGGCTACACCTTC. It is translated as CASSSDTGYGYTF.

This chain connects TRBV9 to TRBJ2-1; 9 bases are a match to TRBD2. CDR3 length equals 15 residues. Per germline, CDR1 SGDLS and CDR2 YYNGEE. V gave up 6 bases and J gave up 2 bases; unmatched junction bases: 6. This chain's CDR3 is CASTKLAGPYNEQFF. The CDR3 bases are TGTGCCAGCACCAAACTAGCGGGCCCCTACAATGAGCAGTTCTTC. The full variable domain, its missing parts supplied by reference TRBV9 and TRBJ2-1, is DSGVTQTPKHLITATGQRVTLRCSPRSGDLSVYWYQQSLDQGLQFLIQYYNGEERAKGNILERFSAQQFPDLHSELNLSSLELGDSALYFCASTKLAGPYNEQFFGPGTRLTVL.